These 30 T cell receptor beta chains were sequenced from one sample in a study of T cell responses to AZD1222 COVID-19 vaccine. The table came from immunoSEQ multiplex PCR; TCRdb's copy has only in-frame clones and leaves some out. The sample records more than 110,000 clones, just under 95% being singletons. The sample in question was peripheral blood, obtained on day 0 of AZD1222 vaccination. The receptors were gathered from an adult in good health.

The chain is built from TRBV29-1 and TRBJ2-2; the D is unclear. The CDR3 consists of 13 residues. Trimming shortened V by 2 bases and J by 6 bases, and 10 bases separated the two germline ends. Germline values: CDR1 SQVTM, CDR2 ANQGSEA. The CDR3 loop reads CSVEKGQPGELFF. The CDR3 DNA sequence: TGCAGCGTTGAAAAGGGTCAGCCCGGGGAGCTGTTTTTT.

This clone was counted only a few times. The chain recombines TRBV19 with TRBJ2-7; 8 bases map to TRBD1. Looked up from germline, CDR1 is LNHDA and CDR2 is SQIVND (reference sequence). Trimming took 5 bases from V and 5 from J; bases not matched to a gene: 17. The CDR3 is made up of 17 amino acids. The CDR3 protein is CASSPRPLDRDRDEQYF. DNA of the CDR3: TGTGCCAGTAGTCCTCGCCCCTTGGACAGGGATCGGGACGAGCAGTACTTC.

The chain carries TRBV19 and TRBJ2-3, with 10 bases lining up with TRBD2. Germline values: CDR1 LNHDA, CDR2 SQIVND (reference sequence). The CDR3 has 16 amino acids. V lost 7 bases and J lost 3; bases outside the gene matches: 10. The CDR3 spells CASIAEAGGPTDTQYF. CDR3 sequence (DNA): TGTGCCAGTATCGCCGAAGCGGGAGGGCCAACAGATACGCAGTATTTT.

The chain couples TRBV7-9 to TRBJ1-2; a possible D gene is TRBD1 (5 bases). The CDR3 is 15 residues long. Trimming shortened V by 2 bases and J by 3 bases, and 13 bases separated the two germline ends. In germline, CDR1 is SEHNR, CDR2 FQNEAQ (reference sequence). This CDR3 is CASSLLSTVHYGYTF. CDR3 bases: TGTGCCAGCAGCTTACTCTCGACAGTACACTATGGCTACACCTTC.

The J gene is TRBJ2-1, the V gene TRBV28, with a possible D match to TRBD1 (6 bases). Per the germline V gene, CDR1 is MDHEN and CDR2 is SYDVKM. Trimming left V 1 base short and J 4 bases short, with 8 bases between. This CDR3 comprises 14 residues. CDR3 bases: TGTGCCAGCAGTTTATTGGGGGCTTACAATGAGCAGTTCTTC. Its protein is CASSLLGAYNEQFF.

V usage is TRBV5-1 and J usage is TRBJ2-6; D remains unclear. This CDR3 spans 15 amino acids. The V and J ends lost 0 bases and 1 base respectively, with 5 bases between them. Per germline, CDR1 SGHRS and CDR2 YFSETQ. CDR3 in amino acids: CASSLGFSGANVLTF. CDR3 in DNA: TGCGCCAGCAGCTTGGGTTTTTCTGGGGCCAACGTCCTGACTTTC.

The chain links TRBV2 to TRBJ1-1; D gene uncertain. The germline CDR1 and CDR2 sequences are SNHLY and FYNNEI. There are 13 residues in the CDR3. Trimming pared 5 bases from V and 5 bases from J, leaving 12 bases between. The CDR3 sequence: CASSIGERTEAFF. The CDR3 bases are TGTGCCAGCAGTATCGGGGAGCGGACTGAAGCTTTCTTT. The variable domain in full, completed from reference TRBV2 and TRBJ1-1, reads EPEVTQTPSHQVTQMGQEVILRCVPISNHLYFYWYRQILGQKVEFLVSFYNNEISEKSEIFDDQFSVERPDGSNFTLKIRSTKLEDSAMYFCASSIGERTEAFFGQGTRLTVV.

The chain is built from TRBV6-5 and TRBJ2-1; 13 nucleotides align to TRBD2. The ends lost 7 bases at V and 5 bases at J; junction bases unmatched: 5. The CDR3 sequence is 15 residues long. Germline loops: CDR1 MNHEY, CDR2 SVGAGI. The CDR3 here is CASTPGTSGNNEQFF. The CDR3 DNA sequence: TGTGCCAGCACCCCAGGGACTAGCGGGAACAATGAGCAGTTCTTC.

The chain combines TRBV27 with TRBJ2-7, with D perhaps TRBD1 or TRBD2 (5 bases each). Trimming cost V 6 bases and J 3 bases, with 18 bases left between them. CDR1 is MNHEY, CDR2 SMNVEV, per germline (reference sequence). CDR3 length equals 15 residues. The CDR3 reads CASSQLTGRRYEQYF. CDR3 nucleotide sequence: TGTGCCAGCAGCCAACTGACGGGACGGCGCTACGAGCAGTACTTC.

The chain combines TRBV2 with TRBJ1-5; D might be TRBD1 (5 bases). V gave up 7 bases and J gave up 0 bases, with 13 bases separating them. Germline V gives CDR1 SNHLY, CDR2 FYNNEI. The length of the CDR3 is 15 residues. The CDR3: CASIDRTISNQPQHF. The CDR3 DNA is TGTGCCAGCATCGACAGAACCATTAGCAATCAGCCCCAGCATTTT.

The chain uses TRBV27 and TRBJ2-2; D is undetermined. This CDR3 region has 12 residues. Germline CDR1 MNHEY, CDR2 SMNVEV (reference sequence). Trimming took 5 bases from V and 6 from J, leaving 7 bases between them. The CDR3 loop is CASSPWAGELFF. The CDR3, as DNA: TGTGCCAGCAGTCCGTGGGCCGGGGAGCTGTTTTTT.

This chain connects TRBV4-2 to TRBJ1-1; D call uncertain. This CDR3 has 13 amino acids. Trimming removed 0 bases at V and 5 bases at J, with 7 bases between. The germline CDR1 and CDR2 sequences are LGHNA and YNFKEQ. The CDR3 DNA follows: TGTGCCAGCAGCCAAGACGGGGAAACTGAAGCTTTCTTT. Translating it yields CASSQDGETEAFF.

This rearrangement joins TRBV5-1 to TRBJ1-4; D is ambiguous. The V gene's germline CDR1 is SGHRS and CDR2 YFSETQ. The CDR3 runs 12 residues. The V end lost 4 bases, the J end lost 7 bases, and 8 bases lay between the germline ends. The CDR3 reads CASSETSEKLFF. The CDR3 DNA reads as TGCGCCAGCAGCGAAACCAGTGAAAAACTGTTTTTT.

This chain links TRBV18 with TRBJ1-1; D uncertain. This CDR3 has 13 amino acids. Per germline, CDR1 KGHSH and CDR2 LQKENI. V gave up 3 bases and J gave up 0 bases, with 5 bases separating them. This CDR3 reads CASSPGMNTEAFF. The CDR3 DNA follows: TGTGCCAGCTCACCGGGTATGAACACTGAAGCTTTCTTT.

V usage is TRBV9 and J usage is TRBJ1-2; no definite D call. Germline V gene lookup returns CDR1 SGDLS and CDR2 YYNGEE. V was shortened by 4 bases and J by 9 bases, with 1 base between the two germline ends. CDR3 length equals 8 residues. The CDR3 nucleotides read TGTGCCAGCAGCCGCTACACCTTC. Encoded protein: CASSRYTF.

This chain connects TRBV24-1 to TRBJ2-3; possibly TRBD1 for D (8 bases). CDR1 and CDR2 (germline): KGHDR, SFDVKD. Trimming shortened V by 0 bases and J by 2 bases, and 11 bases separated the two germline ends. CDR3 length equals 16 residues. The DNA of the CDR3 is TGTGCCACCAGTGATTTGACAGGGGGGGCCACAGATACGCAGTATTTT. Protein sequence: CATSDLTGGATDTQYF.

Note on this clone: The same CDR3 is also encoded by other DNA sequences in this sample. The CDR3: CASSTGQSSYNEQFF. CDR3 coding DNA: TGTGCCAGTAGCACTGGACAGAGCTCCTACAATGAGCAGTTCTTC. This chain uses TRBV19 with TRBJ2-1, with TRBD1 as a possible D gene (6 bases). Germline lookup yields CDR1 LNHDA and CDR2 SQIVND (reference sequence). The V gene lost 6 bases and the J gene lost 0 bases, with 12 bases spanning the gap. This CDR3 contains 15 residues.

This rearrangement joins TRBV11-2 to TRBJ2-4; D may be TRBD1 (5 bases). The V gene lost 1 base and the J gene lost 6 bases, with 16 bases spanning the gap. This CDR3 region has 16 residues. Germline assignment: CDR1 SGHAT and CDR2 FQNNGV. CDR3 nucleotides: TGTGCCAGCAGCTTAGTCGGACCAGGGTTGGGAAACATTCAGTACTTC. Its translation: CASSLVGPGLGNIQYF.

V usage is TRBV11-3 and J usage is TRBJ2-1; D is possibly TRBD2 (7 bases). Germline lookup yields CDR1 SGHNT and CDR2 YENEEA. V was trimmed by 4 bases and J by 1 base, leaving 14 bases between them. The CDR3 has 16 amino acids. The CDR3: CASSSRGRGSYNEQFF. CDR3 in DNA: TGTGCCAGCAGCTCCCGGGGGAGGGGGTCCTACAATGAGCAGTTCTTC.

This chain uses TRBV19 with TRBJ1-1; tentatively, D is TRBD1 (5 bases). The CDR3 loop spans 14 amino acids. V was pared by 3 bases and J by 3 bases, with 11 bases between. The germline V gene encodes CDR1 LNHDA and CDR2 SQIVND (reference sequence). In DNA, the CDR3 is TGTGCCAGTAGTATTAAGCCGGGGGACACTGAAGCTTTCTTT. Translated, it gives CASSIKPGDTEAFF.

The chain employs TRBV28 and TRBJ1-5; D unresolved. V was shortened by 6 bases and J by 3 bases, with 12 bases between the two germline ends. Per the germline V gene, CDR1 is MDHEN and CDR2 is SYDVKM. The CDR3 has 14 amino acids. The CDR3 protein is CASRKSNLNQPQHF. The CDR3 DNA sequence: TGTGCCAGCAGAAAGTCCAACCTCAATCAGCCCCAGCATTTT.

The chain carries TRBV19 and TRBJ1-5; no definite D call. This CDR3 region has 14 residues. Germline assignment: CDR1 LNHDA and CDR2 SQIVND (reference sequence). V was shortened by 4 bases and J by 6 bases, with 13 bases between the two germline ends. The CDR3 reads CASSTQQEGQPQHF. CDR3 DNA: TGTGCCAGTAGTACCCAACAAGAGGGTCAGCCCCAGCATTTT.

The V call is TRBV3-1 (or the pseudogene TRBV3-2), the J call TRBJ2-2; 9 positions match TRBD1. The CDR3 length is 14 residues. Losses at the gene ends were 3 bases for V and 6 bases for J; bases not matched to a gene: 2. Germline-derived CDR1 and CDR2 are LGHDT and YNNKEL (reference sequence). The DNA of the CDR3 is TGTGCCAGCAGCCACAGACAGGGGGCCGGGGAGCTGTTTTTT. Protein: CASSHRQGAGELFF.

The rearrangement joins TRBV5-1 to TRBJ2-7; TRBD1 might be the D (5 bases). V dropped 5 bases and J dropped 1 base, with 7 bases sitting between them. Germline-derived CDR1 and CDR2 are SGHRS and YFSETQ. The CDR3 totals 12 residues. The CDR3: CASRTESYEQYF. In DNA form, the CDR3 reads TGCGCCAGCAGGACAGAGTCCTACGAGCAGTACTTC.

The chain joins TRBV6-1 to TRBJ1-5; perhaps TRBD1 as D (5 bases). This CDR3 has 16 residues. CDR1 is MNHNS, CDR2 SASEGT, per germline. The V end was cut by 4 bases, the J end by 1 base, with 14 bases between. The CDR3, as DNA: TGTGCCAGCAGTGTCGGGGGATTAGGGAGCAATCAGCCCCAGCATTTT. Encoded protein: CASSVGGLGSNQPQHF.

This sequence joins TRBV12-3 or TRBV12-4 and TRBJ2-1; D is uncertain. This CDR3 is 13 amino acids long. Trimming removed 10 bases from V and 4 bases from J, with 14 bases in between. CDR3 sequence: CATSNSLYNEQFF. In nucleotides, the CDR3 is TGTGCCACCTCCAACTCGTTGTACAATGAGCAGTTCTTC.

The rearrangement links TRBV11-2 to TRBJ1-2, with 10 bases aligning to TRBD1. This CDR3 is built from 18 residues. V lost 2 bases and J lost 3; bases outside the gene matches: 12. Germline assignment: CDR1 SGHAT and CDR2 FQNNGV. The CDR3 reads CASSLQLDRGEWDYGYTF. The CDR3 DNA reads TGTGCCAGCAGCTTACAGTTGGACAGGGGGGAGTGGGACTATGGCTACACCTTC. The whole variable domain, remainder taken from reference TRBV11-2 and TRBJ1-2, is EAGVAQSPRYKIIEKRQSVAFWCNPISGHATLYWYQQILGQGPKLLIQFQNNGVVDDSQLPKDRFSAERLKGVDSTLKIQPAKLEDSAVYLCASSLQLDRGEWDYGYTFGSGTRLTVV.

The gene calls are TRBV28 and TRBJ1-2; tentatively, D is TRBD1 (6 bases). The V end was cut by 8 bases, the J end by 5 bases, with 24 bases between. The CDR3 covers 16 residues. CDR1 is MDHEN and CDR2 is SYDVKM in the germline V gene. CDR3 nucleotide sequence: TGTGCCAGCCGTACAGGCGAAACAGGGCGGGGATATGGCTACACCTTC. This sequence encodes CASRTGETGRGYGYTF.

CDR3 DNA sequence: TGTGCCAGCAGTCGACAGGAGAACACTGAAGCTTTCTTT. Protein: CASSRQENTEAFF. The chain carries TRBV6-4 and TRBJ1-1, with D possibly TRBD1 on 6 matching bases. The CDR3 covers 13 residues. CDR1 is MRHNA, CDR2 SNTAGT, per germline. V was cut by 5 bases and J by 1 base, with 8 bases left in between.

The CDR3 protein is CASSRNLSPGDEQFF. The DNA of the CDR3 is TGCGCCAGCAGTCGTAACTTATCCCCCGGGGATGAGCAGTTCTTC. The chain uses TRBV5-1 and TRBJ2-1, with D possibly matching TRBD2 (5 bases). There are 15 residues in the CDR3. The V end lost 5 bases, the J end lost 8 bases, and 20 bases lay between the germline ends. From germline, CDR1 is SGHRS and CDR2 YFSETQ. The whole variable domain, filled in from reference TRBV5-1 and TRBJ2-1, reads KAGVTQTPRYLIKTRGQQVTLSCSPISGHRSVSWYQQTPGQGLQFLFEYFSETQRNKGNFPGRFSGRQFSNSRSEMNVSTLELGDSALYLCASSRNLSPGDEQFFGPGTRLTVL.